This T cell receptor (beta chain) comes out of a study of CD8 T cells in ankylosing spondylitis. Generation of TCR beta libraries employed quantitative 5'-RACE incorporating molecular barcodes. A single record per CDR3 protein comes from TCRdb applying MiXCR to the 5' RACE reads. Among roughly 230,000 distinct CDR3 sequences, 15% to 20% were seen once, and the ten largest hold around 33%. Notes on this clonotype: No antigen is known for it.

The germline CDR1 and CDR2 sequences are LNHNV and YYDKDF (reference sequence). CDR3 length: 13 residues. The germline V and J ends were trimmed by 1 base and 5 bases, with 6 bases remaining between them. Study findings and constraints: Clones tied to disease were said to be significantly enriched in matched ankylosing spondylitis synovial fluid. A motif of 8 or 9 highly homologous TCR beta variants was seen as apparently characteristic of ankylosing spondylitis blood.

Sequencing was performed on blood, either unsorted or a sorted T cell fraction (not recorded which). The sequence was collected from a male donor with ankylosing spondylitis or in good health (not recorded which). J is TRBJ2-1 and V is TRBV15; perhaps TRBD1 as D (5 bases). The CDR3 here is CATSRVDNNEQFF. CDR3 sequence (DNA): TGTGCCACCAGCAGAGTGGACAACAATGAGCAGTTCTTC.